These T cell receptor beta chains were read from a single sample in a study of blood T cell repertoires in COVID-19. Measured with immunoSEQ multiplex PCR; TCRdb has only the in-frame clones, and not every one. The sample has about 260,000 clones, more than 70% seen once; the top ten hold 2% to 2.5%. Sequenced input: PBMCs or T cells enriched from blood (not recorded which). These receptors all come from a woman in her fifties or sixties who had recovered from COVID-19. Both conserved end residues are trimmed from each CDR3.

V gene: TRBV5-1; J gene: TRBJ1-2; CDR3 protein: ASSVHRGNYGYT
V gene: TRBV18; J gene: TRBJ2-2; CDR3 protein: ASSAGLAGGPTGELF
V gene: TRBV18; J gene: TRBJ2-3; CDR3 protein: ASSTGGLFTDTQY
V gene: TRBV5-4; J gene: TRBJ2-7; CDR3 protein: ASSPPGQSSYEQY
V gene: TRBV6-5; J gene: TRBJ1-4; CDR3 protein: ASSRQGDEKLF
V gene: TRBV6-2/TRBV6-3; J gene: TRBJ2-1; CDR3 protein: ASSFRAWARNEQF
V gene: TRBV19; J gene: TRBJ1-2; CDR3 protein: AISDRTFYGYT
V gene: TRBV28; J gene: TRBJ1-1; CDR3 protein: ASSFSAGGHTEAF
V gene: TRBV3-1/TRBV3-2; J gene: TRBJ1-1; CDR3 protein: ASSQDLDRGLNTEAF
V gene: TRBV4-3; J gene: TRBJ2-5; CDR3 protein: ASSQSYLRQGQETQY
V gene: TRBV19; J gene: TRBJ1-6; CDR3 protein: ASSADIYNSPLH
V gene: TRBV7-9; J gene: TRBJ1-1; CDR3 protein: ASETGGTTEAF
V gene: TRBV10-3; J gene: TRBJ2-1; CDR3 protein: ATGDRGSSEQF
V gene: TRBV27; J gene: TRBJ2-7; CDR3 protein: ASRSPQGLAHYEQY
V gene: TRBV7-8; J gene: TRBJ2-6; CDR3 protein: ASSHRLAASSGANVLT
V gene: TRBV7-9; J gene: TRBJ1-3; CDR3 protein: ASSPGQGGYTIY
V gene: TRBV5-6; J gene: TRBJ1-2; CDR3 protein: ASSRDRMGGYT
V gene: TRBV7-7; J gene: TRBJ1-1; CDR3 protein: ASSLVSYPGQGIMNTEAF
V gene: TRBV4-3; J gene: TRBJ2-1; CDR3 protein: ASSRQGTGSYNEQF
V gene: TRBV19; J gene: TRBJ1-5; CDR3 protein: ASSVYRVPQH
V gene: TRBV6-2/TRBV6-3; J gene: TRBJ2-7; CDR3 protein: ASSLNRDRDEQY
V gene: TRBV2; J gene: TRBJ1-4; CDR3 protein: ASSESGQGSEKLF
V gene: TRBV2; J gene: TRBJ1-1; CDR3 protein: ASSRQGADTEAF
V gene: TRBV6-2/TRBV6-3; J gene: TRBJ1-1; CDR3 protein: ASSKDIFGAF
V gene: TRBV21-1; J gene: TRBJ2-1; CDR3 protein: ASSNSGVSPIEQF
V gene: TRBV28; J gene: TRBJ2-7; CDR3 protein: ASSFGSTLDEQY
V gene: TRBV9; J gene: TRBJ1-5; CDR3 protein: ASSVVGGVGQPQH
V gene: TRBV4-3; J gene: TRBJ2-1; CDR3 protein: ASTGGPPNEQF
V gene: TRBV28; J gene: TRBJ2-1; CDR3 protein: ASSLGWRDRGNNEQF
V gene: TRBV6-1; J gene: TRBJ1-1; CDR3 protein: ASSERDRSTEAF
V gene: TRBV11-3; J gene: TRBJ1-1; CDR3 protein: ASSLQTGGNTEAF
V gene: TRBV11-2; J gene: TRBJ2-1; CDR3 protein: ASSLRRYGGGHEQF
V gene: TRBV28; J gene: TRBJ2-3; CDR3 protein: ASNEEWEFTDTQY
V gene: TRBV30; J gene: TRBJ1-6; CDR3 protein: AWSFTGTGSSPLH
V gene: TRBV27; J gene: TRBJ1-4; CDR3 protein: ASSPYRAGGEKLF
V gene: TRBV5-3; J gene: TRBJ1-4; CDR3 protein: ARSLVGTGIRLREKLF
V gene: TRBV25-1; J gene: TRBJ2-3; CDR3 protein: ASSDRTTSDGAIDTQY
V gene: TRBV7-9; J gene: TRBJ2-6; CDR3 protein: ASSWAGSGANVLT
V gene: TRBV11-2; J gene: TRBJ1-5; CDR3 protein: ASSLVQGRANQPQH
V gene: TRBV9; J gene: TRBJ1-2; CDR3 protein: ASSSRTGDSGYT
V gene: TRBV6-5; J gene: TRBJ2-1; CDR3 protein: ASSSDWASYNEQF
V gene: TRBV6-5; J gene: TRBJ2-7; CDR3 protein: ASSPASGTALEQY
V gene: TRBV7-2; J gene: TRBJ1-1; CDR3 protein: ASSSLALNTEAF
V gene: TRBV4-2; J gene: TRBJ2-5; CDR3 protein: ASSRAGTEKETQY
V gene: TRBV28; J gene: TRBJ1-1; CDR3 protein: ASRSNTEAF
V gene: TRBV30; J gene: TRBJ1-1; CDR3 protein: ASTGGTLMDTEAF
V gene: TRBV28; J gene: TRBJ2-7; CDR3 protein: ASRPSGQGEQY
V gene: TRBV9; J gene: TRBJ1-2; CDR3 protein: ASSVGSGYGYT
V gene: TRBV11-3; J gene: TRBJ1-1; CDR3 protein: ASSTGPLGRNTEAF
V gene: TRBV6-5; J gene: TRBJ1-5; CDR3 protein: ASSYSGASNQPQH
V gene: TRBV2; J gene: TRBJ1-2; CDR3 protein: ASSGYRDKSGYT
V gene: TRBV27; J gene: TRBJ2-1; CDR3 protein: ASSLSLRLAGFKTSGNEQF
V gene: TRBV18; J gene: TRBJ2-1; CDR3 protein: ASSPDAGSLAEQF